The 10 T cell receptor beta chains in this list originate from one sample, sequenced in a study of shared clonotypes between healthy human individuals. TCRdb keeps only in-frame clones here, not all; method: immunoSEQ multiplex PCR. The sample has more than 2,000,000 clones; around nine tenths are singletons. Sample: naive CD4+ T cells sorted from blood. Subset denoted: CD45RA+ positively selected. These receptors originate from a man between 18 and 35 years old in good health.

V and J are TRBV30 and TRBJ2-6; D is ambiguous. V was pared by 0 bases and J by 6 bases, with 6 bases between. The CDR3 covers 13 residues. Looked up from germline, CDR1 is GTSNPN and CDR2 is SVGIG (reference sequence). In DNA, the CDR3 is TGTGCCTGGAGTGTAGGAGCGGCCAACGTCCTGACTTTC. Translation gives CAWSVGAANVLTF.

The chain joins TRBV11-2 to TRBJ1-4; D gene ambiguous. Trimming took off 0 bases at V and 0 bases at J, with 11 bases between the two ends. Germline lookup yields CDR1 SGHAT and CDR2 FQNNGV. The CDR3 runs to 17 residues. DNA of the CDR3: TGTGCCAGCAGCTTAGATGTCCGGCCTACAACTAATGAAAAACTGTTTTTT. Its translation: CASSLDVRPTTNEKLFF.

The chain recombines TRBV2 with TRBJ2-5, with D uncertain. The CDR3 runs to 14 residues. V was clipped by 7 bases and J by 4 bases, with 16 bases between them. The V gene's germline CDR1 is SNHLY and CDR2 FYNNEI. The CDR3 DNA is TGTGCCAGCACTTGGGCCCCGACCGGAGAGACCCAGTACTTC. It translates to CASTWAPTGETQYF. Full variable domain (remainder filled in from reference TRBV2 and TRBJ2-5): EPEVTQTPSHQVTQMGQEVILRCVPISNHLYFYWYRQILGQKVEFLVSFYNNEISEKSEIFDDQFSVERPDGSNFTLKIRSTKLEDSAMYFCASTWAPTGETQYFGPGTRLLVL.

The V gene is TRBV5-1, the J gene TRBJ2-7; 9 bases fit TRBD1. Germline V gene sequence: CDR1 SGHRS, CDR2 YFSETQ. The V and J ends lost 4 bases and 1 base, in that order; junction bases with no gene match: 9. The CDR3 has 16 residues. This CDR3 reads CASSLTGTGFSYEQYF. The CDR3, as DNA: TGCGCCAGCAGCCTAACCGGGACAGGGTTTTCCTACGAGCAGTACTTC.

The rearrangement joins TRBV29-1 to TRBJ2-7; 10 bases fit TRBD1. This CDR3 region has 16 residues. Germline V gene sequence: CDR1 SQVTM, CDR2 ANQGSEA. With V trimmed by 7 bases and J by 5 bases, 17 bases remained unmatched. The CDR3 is CSAKTGGEIAINEQYF. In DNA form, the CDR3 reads TGCAGCGCGAAGACAGGGGGCGAGATAGCGATCAACGAGCAGTACTTC.

CDR3: CASSPWSRGIFNEQFF. CDR3 DNA: TGTGCCAGCAGCCCTTGGTCCAGGGGGATCTTCAATGAGCAGTTCTTC. V usage is TRBV5-8 and J usage is TRBJ2-1, with 7 nucleotides matching TRBD1. The CDR3 has 16 residues. The junction had 13 bases not matched to a gene; V was cut back by 4 bases and J by 6 bases. Germline lookup yields CDR1 SGHTS and CDR2 YDEGEE.

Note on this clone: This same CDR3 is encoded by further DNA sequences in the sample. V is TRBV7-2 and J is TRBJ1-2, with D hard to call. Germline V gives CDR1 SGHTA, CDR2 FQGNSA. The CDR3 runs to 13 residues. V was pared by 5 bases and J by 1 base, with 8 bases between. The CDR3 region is CASSPDGNYGYTF. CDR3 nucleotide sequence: TGTGCCAGCAGCCCCGACGGTAACTATGGCTACACCTTC.

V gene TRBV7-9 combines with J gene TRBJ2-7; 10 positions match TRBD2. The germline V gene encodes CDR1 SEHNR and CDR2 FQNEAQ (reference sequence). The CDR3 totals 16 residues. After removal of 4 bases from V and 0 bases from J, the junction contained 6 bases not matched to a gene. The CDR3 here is CASSWTASGSSYEQYF. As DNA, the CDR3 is TGTGCCAGCAGCTGGACAGCTAGCGGGAGCTCCTACGAGCAGTACTTC.

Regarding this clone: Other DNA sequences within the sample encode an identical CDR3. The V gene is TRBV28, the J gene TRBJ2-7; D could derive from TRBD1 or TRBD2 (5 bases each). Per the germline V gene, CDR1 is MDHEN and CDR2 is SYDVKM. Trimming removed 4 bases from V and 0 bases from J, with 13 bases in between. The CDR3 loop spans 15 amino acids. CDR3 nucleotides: TGTGCCAGCAGTTCGGGGACGGTAAGCTCCTACGAGCAGTACTTC. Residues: CASSSGTVSSYEQYF.

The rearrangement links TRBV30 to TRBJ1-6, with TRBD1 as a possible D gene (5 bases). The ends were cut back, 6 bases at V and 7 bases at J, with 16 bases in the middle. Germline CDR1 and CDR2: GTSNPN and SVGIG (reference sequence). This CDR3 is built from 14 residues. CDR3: CACLQGFLNSPLHF. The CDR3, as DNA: TGTGCCTGTCTCCAGGGATTTTTGAATTCACCCCTCCACTTT.